The present entry profiles one T cell receptor (beta chain) with its context. The data were produced by immunoSEQ multiplex PCR, yet TCRdb's version contains in-frame clones alone and is incomplete. The sample consists of about 200,000 clones, 75% to 90% of them appearing once. These data belong to a study of blood T cell repertoires in COVID-19. On the study more broadly: COVID-19 samples, acute and convalescent, were from the United States, Italy and Spain. From T cells, B-cell-depleted T cells, or PBMCs came the material, which was cDNA or gDNA.

Patients of the Seattle cohort, enrolled during active infection, were followed longitudinally. Trimming cost V 5 bases and J 1 base, with 11 bases left between them. The CDR3 is 15 residues long. Per the germline V gene, CDR1 is KGHDR and CDR2 is SFDVKD. The TCR originated in an elderly woman with COVID-19, enrolled during active disease. The sequenced material came from peripheral blood. V usage is TRBV24-1 and J usage is TRBJ2-1; perhaps TRBD2 as D (6 bases). DNA of the CDR3: TGTGCCACCAGTGTCAGCGGGCGTTCCTACAATGAGCAGTTCTTC. Its translation: CATSVSGRSYNEQFF.